The 30 T cell receptor beta chains reported below all come from one sample, sequenced in a study of Graves' ophthalmopathy and Graves' hyperthyroidism. Amplifying from RNA transcripts, the study obtained TCR beta CDR3 regions. Second-round multiplex PCR came after first-round RT-PCR with HTBI primers. TCRdb itself ran the multiplex PCR reads through MiXCR, one entry per CDR3 protein. The sample contains 230,000 or so distinct CDR3 sequences, 45% of which appear only once. The sequenced material came from peripheral blood. The source is an adult man with Graves' ophthalmopathy.

The chain couples TRBV29-1 to TRBJ1-5; D unclear. From germline, CDR1 is SQVTM and CDR2 ANQGSEA. V gave up 4 bases and J gave up 0 bases, with 7 bases separating them. This CDR3 region has 13 residues. For the CDR3, the DNA is TGCAGCGTTGGGAGAGGTAGCAATCAGCCCCAGCATTTT. Translating it yields CSVGRGSNQPQHF.

The V and J genes are TRBV7-9 and TRBJ1-6; no clear D. Per germline, CDR1 SEHNR and CDR2 FQNEAQ (reference sequence). V lost 3 bases and J lost 6, with 9 bases in between. The CDR3 has 14 amino acids. The CDR3 protein is CASSFVGGNSPLHF. The CDR3 nucleotides read TGTGCCAGCAGCTTCGTAGGAGGTAATTCACCCCTCCACTTT.

There are a few counts of this clonotype. V usage is TRBV7-8 and J usage is TRBJ2-7, with 15 bases identical to TRBD2. The J segment lost 7 bases and the V segment lost 4 bases, leaving 2 bases of the junction unmatched. The CDR3 is 14 amino acids. The V gene's germline CDR1 is SGHVS and CDR2 FQNEAQ. CDR3 nucleotide sequence: TGTGCCAGCAGCTGGGGACTAGCGGGAGGAGAGCAGTACTTC. Its protein is CASSWGLAGGEQYF.

V gene TRBV19 combines with J gene TRBJ1-2; 7 nucleotides line up with TRBD1. The CDR3 contains 14 residues. With 5 bases clipped from V and 2 bases from J, the junction kept 5 bases outside the gene matches. Germline CDR1 and CDR2: LNHDA and SQIVND (reference sequence). The CDR3 DNA reads TGTGCCAGTAGTGACCCACAGGGGAACTATGGCTACACCTTC. It yields the protein CASSDPQGNYGYTF.

The chain joins TRBV6-5 to TRBJ2-7, with a tentative D call TRBD1 (5 bases). This CDR3 comprises 14 residues. Germline CDR1 MNHEY, CDR2 SVGAGI. The V end was cut by 5 bases, the J end by 1 base, with 12 bases between. The CDR3 spells CASSTDSFSYEQYF. The CDR3 bases are TGTGCCAGCAGTACCGACAGTTTTTCCTACGAGCAGTACTTC.

The rearrangement uses TRBV19 and TRBJ2-5; tentative D call: TRBD1 (5 bases). The CDR3 is made up of 14 amino acids. V was shortened by 0 bases and J by 7 bases, with 12 bases between the two germline ends. CDR1 and CDR2 from the germline V gene are LNHDA and SQIVND (reference sequence). The CDR3 loop reads CASSIDQGPATQYF. The CDR3 DNA reads TGTGCCAGTAGTATAGATCAGGGTCCGGCGACCCAGTACTTC.

This chain uses TRBV9 with TRBJ1-2; D uncertain. Trimming took off 3 bases at V and 3 bases at J, with 18 bases between the two ends. Germline V gene sequence: CDR1 SGDLS, CDR2 YYNGEE. The CDR3 runs 16 residues. CDR3 protein: CASSASRTALDYGYTF. The CDR3 nucleotides read TGTGCCAGCAGCGCCTCGCGGACTGCACTCGACTATGGCTACACCTTC.

This clonotype was seen only a few times. The junction departs from germline at one end; a sequencing error may be responsible. The V call is TRBV7-2, the J call TRBJ2-5; D uncertain. Germline lookup yields CDR1 SGHTA and CDR2 FQGNSA. The CDR3 spans 14 residues. CDR3: CASSLADSTYSPSF. CDR3 nucleotide sequence: TGTGCCAGCAGCTTAGCCGACTCGACCTATTCTCCATCCTTC.

DNA of the CDR3: TGTGGCACCTCAAGGGAGCAGGGAGGTTCACCCCTCCACTTT. Translation: CGTSREQGGSPLHF. The rearrangement links TRBV10-3 to TRBJ1-6; D might be TRBD1 (5 bases). This CDR3 is built from 14 residues. The germline V gene encodes CDR1 ENHRY and CDR2 SYGVKD.

Remarks on this clonotype: The junction shows a germline mismatch at one end, possibly a read error. This rearrangement joins TRBV7-2 to TRBJ1-5; D uncertain. The CDR3 totals 13 residues. Looked up from germline, CDR1 is SGHTA and CDR2 is FQGNSA. Written as DNA, the CDR3 is TGTGCTAGCAGCTTAAATAGCAATCAGCCCCAGCATTTT. It specifies CASSLNSNQPQHF.

The rearrangement links TRBV19 to TRBJ2-7, with 13 bases matching TRBD2. The length of the CDR3 is 15 residues. Germline CDR1 reads LNHDA; CDR2 reads SQIVND (reference sequence). With 5 bases clipped from V and 0 bases from J, the junction kept 1 base outside the gene matches. CDR3 nucleotide sequence: TGTGCCAGTAGTGGACTAGCGGGAGACTCCTACGAGCAGTACTTC. Translated: CASSGLAGDSYEQYF.

V is TRBV19 and J is TRBJ2-7, with 7 bases fitting TRBD1. This CDR3 has 14 amino acids. V lost 5 bases to trimming and J lost 2 bases; unmatched junction nucleotides: 6. Per the germline V gene, CDR1 is LNHDA and CDR2 is SQIVND (reference sequence). CDR3 loop: CASSARDSAYEQYF. Written as DNA, the CDR3 is TGTGCCAGTAGTGCCCGGGACAGCGCCTACGAGCAGTACTTC.

This sequence joins TRBV25-1 and TRBJ2-7; D might be TRBD2 (5 bases). The CDR3 runs to 14 residues. Germline V lookup: CDR1 MGHDK, CDR2 SYGVNS. Trimming removed 8 bases at V and 0 bases at J, with 14 bases between. Here the CDR3 reads CASVEGGSSYEQYF. The CDR3 DNA sequence: TGTGCCAGCGTTGAAGGAGGCAGCTCCTACGAGCAGTACTTC.

J is TRBJ1-1 and V is TRBV20-1; 7 bases match TRBD1. Germline loops: CDR1 DFQATT, CDR2 SNEGSKA (reference sequence). CDR3 length equals 15 residues. The V and J ends lost 0 bases and 3 bases, in that order; junction bases with no gene match: 7. CDR3 residues: CSARDSTGWDTEAFF. The CDR3 nucleotides are TGCAGTGCTAGAGATTCGACAGGGTGGGACACTGAAGCTTTCTTT.

This clonotype was seen only a few times. V is TRBV19 and J is TRBJ1-5; D is ambiguous. Trimming took off 9 bases at V and 1 base at J, with 16 bases between the two ends. This CDR3 contains 15 residues. The germline CDR1 and CDR2 sequences are LNHDA and SQIVND (reference sequence). This CDR3 reads CARKSGRTSNQPQHF. The CDR3 DNA reads as TGTGCCAGAAAGAGTGGCCGTACAAGCAATCAGCCCCAGCATTTT.

This clonotype was observed a handful of times. The V and J genes are TRBV10-3 and TRBJ1-1, with D tentatively TRBD1 (5 bases). The CDR3 totals 12 residues. Trimming cost V 4 bases and J 11 bases, with 14 bases left between them. Germline CDR1 ENHRY, CDR2 SYGVKD. For the CDR3, the DNA is TGTGCCATCAGTGGGGACTTCTCTCAGGCTTTCTTT. As protein: CAISGDFSQAFF.

This rearrangement joins TRBV12-3 or TRBV12-4 to TRBJ2-2; D gene unclear. The V end lost 3 bases, the J end lost 0 bases, and 8 bases lay between the germline ends. The CDR3 covers 15 residues. DNA for the CDR3: TGTGCCAGCAGTTTCCTACTCGCGAACACCGGGGAGCTGTTTTTT. Its protein product is CASSFLLANTGELFF.

The J gene is TRBJ1-2, the V gene TRBV24-1; TRBD1 matches at 9 bases. This CDR3 has 16 residues. V lost 6 bases and J lost 5; bases outside the gene matches: 12. CDR1 and CDR2 from the germline V gene are KGHDR and SFDVKD. CDR3 DNA sequence: TGTGCCACCAGTAGTACCTCGACAGGGGGTGGATATGGCTACACCTTC. Its translation: CATSSTSTGGGYGYTF.

This clonotype was seen repeatedly, ten times or more. This chain uses TRBV5-1 with TRBJ1-2, with no clear D. The CDR3 extends over 12 amino acids. V lost 5 bases, J lost 6 bases, and 11 bases lay in between. From germline, CDR1 is SGHRS and CDR2 YFSETQ. The CDR3 bases are TGCGCCAGCAGACTGGGAAGGGATGGCTACACCTTC. Protein sequence: CASRLGRDGYTF.

The V gene is TRBV30, the J gene TRBJ1-6; tentative D call: TRBD1 (6 bases). Germline V lookup: CDR1 GTSNPN, CDR2 SVGIG (reference sequence). CDR3 length equals 14 residues. V lost 3 bases and J 8 bases, leaving 14 bases between the germline ends. CDR3 sequence reads: CAWRQGLGDSPLHF. The CDR3 bases are TGTGCCTGGAGGCAGGGGTTGGGAGATTCACCCCTCCACTTT.

The CDR3 coding sequence is TGTGCCAGCAGCCACTACCACCAAGAGACCCAGTACTTC. Its translation is CASSHYHQETQYF. The chain uses TRBV9 and TRBJ2-5; D gene unclear. The CDR3 has 13 residues. V lost 4 bases and J 0 bases, leaving 7 bases between the germline ends. From germline, CDR1 is SGDLS and CDR2 YYNGEE.

This chain connects TRBV7-6 to TRBJ2-5, with 14 bases matching TRBD2. The length of the CDR3 is 20 residues. V shed 1 base, J shed 4 bases, and the junction held 14 bases outside the gene matches. Germline V gene sequence: CDR1 SGHVS, CDR2 FNYEAQ. The CDR3 here is CASSLVPPGTSGSPRETQYF. CDR3 bases: TGTGCCAGCAGCTTAGTACCACCCGGGACTAGCGGGAGTCCTCGAGAGACCCAGTACTTC.

The genes are TRBV7-3 and TRBJ1-4; D unresolved. The CDR3 contains 15 residues. V was clipped by 4 bases and J by 4 bases, with 13 bases between them. CDR1 is SGHTA and CDR2 is FQGTGA in the germline V gene. CDR3 sequence reads: CASSWRGGGNEKLFF. DNA for the CDR3: TGTGCCAGCAGCTGGCGGGGAGGAGGTAATGAAAAACTGTTTTTT.

This sequence joins TRBV6-5 and TRBJ2-5; D may correspond to TRBD1 or TRBD2 (5 bases each). The germline CDR1 and CDR2 sequences are MNHEY and SVGAGI. Trimming took 10 bases from V and 3 from J, leaving 15 bases between them. The CDR3 contains 13 residues. In nucleotides, the CDR3 is TGTGCCACCTCGCCGGGGCTCAAAGAGACCCAGTACTTC. Translation: CATSPGLKETQYF.

A few counts support this clonotype. This rearrangement joins TRBV20-1 to TRBJ2-5, with 11 bases that match TRBD2. The CDR3 totals 14 residues. Unmatched junction bases numbered 4, after V lost 3 bases and J lost 4 bases. Per germline, CDR1 DFQATT and CDR2 SNEGSKA (reference sequence). The CDR3 DNA follows: TGCAGTGCTAGGGGGACTAGCGGAAGAGAGACCCAGTACTTC. Protein: CSARGTSGRETQYF.

The V gene is TRBV7-8, the J gene TRBJ2-2; D uncertain. The germline V and J ends were trimmed by 8 bases and 0 bases, with 10 bases remaining between them. The CDR3 is made up of 14 amino acids. Germline V gene data show CDR1 as SGHVS and CDR2 as FQNEAQ. The CDR3 region is CASGKESNTGELFF. CDR3 nucleotide sequence: TGTGCCAGCGGAAAAGAGTCGAACACCGGGGAGCTGTTTTTT.

The chain has TRBV7-8 and TRBJ2-7; 8 bases fit TRBD1. Germline loops: CDR1 SGHVS, CDR2 FQNEAQ. The CDR3 runs 14 residues. Trimming cost V 6 bases and J 7 bases; bases outside gene matches: 11. The CDR3: CASSSGTGEVEQYF. The DNA of the CDR3 is TGTGCCAGCAGTTCCGGGACAGGTGAAGTAGAGCAGTACTTC.

The chain has TRBV20-1 and TRBJ1-2, with D possibly being TRBD1 (6 bases). The CDR3 extends over 15 amino acids. Germline assignment: CDR1 DFQATT and CDR2 SNEGSKA (reference sequence). Trimming pared 1 base from V and 1 base from J, leaving 13 bases between. The CDR3 here is CSARGGGGGNYGYTF. CDR3 nucleotide sequence: TGCAGTGCTAGAGGTGGGGGAGGGGGTAACTATGGCTACACCTTC.

V usage is TRBV5-5 and J usage is TRBJ1-2, with D perhaps TRBD1 (6 bases). V was shortened by 0 bases and J by 0 bases, with 15 bases between the two germline ends. This CDR3 has 17 residues. Germline V CDR1 and CDR2: SGHKS, YYEKEE (reference sequence). The CDR3 DNA follows: TGTGCCAGCAGCTTGGTTCCGCTGACAGGTTCTAACTATGGCTACACCTTC. It is translated as CASSLVPLTGSNYGYTF. The variable domain in full, completed from reference TRBV5-5 and TRBJ1-2, reads DAGVTQSPTHLIKTRGQQVTLRCSPISGHKSVSWYQQVLGQGPQFIFQYYEKEERGRGNFPDRFSARQFPNYSSELNVNALLLGDSALYLCASSLVPLTGSNYGYTFGSGTRLTVV.

The V call is TRBV20-1, the J call TRBJ2-5; 9 bases line up with TRBD1. This CDR3 region has 14 residues. The ends lost 4 bases at V and 4 bases at J; junction bases unmatched: 7. Germline V gives CDR1 DFQATT, CDR2 SNEGSKA (reference sequence). For the CDR3, the DNA is TGCAGTGCTACCCCGCCGGGACAGGGAGAGACCCAGTACTTC. Amino acid sequence: CSATPPGQGETQYF.